This TCR beta chain was sequenced during a study of cytomegalovirus exposure and HLA in healthy donors. Primers for the PCR totalled 60 Vbeta and 13 Jbeta. The method was immunoSEQ multiplex PCR; TCRdb's version includes in-frame clones alone and lacks a portion of them. This sample has 110,000 to 150,000 clones, with roughly three quarters found just once. With 0 bases clipped from V and 5 bases from J, the junction kept 4 bases outside the gene matches. Germline V lookup: CDR1 SGHTA, CDR2 FQGNSA. This CDR3 is built from 15 residues. Study-level findings and limits: By HLA locus, TCR association rates varied in a later analysis, with DRB1 showing the most and HLA-C the fewest.

Comment on this clone: Its antigen is unidentified.

The sequenced material came from PBMCs. This chain uses TRBV7-2 with TRBJ2-3; 8 bases are a match to TRBD2. This clonotype originated in a female donor in good health and CMV-seronegative. CDR3 nucleotides: TGTGCCAGCAGCTTAGCACGGGGGGGCGTAGATACGCAGTATTTT. Translation: CASSLARGGVDTQYF.